These 27 T cell receptor beta chains came from one sample sequenced in a study of blood T cell repertoires in COVID-19. TCRdb's copy holds only in-frame clones and misses some; the assay was immunoSEQ multiplex PCR. This repertoire shows more than 250,000 clones, around 89% found once; its top ten account for 0.95% to 1.5%. The sequenced material came from PBMCs or T cells enriched from blood (not recorded which). All receptors come from a woman between 40 and 55 years old with acute COVID-19.

This chain joins TRBV5-1 and TRBJ1-2; D is ambiguous. CDR1 and CDR2 from the germline V gene are SGHRS and YFSETQ. The V end lost 4 bases, the J end lost 1 base, and 17 bases lay between the germline ends. This CDR3 region has 16 residues. The CDR3: CASSVGLAGYNYGYTF. The CDR3 DNA reads as TGCGCCAGCAGCGTTGGACTAGCGGGATATAACTATGGCTACACCTTC.

The V and J genes are TRBV27 and TRBJ2-3, with 8 bases matching TRBD2. Trimming removed 3 bases from V and 4 bases from J; junction bases left unmatched: 3. The germline CDR1 and CDR2 sequences are MNHEY and SMNVEV (reference sequence). CDR3 length equals 14 residues. The chain's CDR3 is CASSFVSGADTQYF. The CDR3 nucleotides read TGTGCCAGCAGTTTTGTTAGCGGGGCAGATACGCAGTATTTT.

The rearrangement joins TRBV3-1 (or the pseudogene TRBV3-2) to TRBJ2-1, with 11 bases that match TRBD2. This CDR3 has 21 amino acids. J gave up 3 bases and V 1 base, and 17 bases lay outside the gene matches. Germline CDR1 LGHDT, CDR2 YNNKEL (reference sequence). CDR3 DNA: TGTGCCAGCAGCCAAGGCAGCAAGCACATGAACGGGACTAGCGGCTACAATGAGCAGTTCTTC. This encodes CASSQGSKHMNGTSGYNEQFF.

CDR3 sequence (DNA): TGTGCCAGCAGCCCGATAGGGACTAGCGGAGATACGCAGTATTTT. It yields the protein CASSPIGTSGDTQYF. The chain recombines TRBV2 with TRBJ2-3; 11 nucleotides agree with TRBD2. The V gene end was trimmed by 6 bases and the J gene end by 5 bases; junction bases not matched to a gene: 7. CDR3 length: 15 amino acids. In germline, CDR1 is SNHLY, CDR2 FYNNEI.

The V gene is TRBV10-3, the J gene TRBJ2-1; 16 bases fit TRBD2. CDR1 is ENHRY, CDR2 SYGVKD, per germline. The junction had 12 bases not matched to a gene; V was cut back by 2 bases and J by 2 bases. The CDR3 consists of 21 residues. The CDR3 DNA reads TGTGCCATCAGTGAGCCCTTGGGACTAGCGGGAGGGCCGAGAACCTACAATGAGCAGTTCTTC. It encodes CAISEPLGLAGGPRTYNEQFF.

On this clone itself: Different DNA sequences within this sample yield the same CDR3. The chain joins TRBV30 to TRBJ1-2; D is undetermined. Between the trimmed V and J ends, which lost 0 bases and 7 bases, there was a span of 6 bases. CDR1 GTSNPN and CDR2 SVGIG come from the germline V gene (reference sequence). The CDR3 extends over 11 amino acids. CDR3 DNA: TGTGCCTGGAGTGTGGGAGGTGGCTACACCTTC. It specifies CAWSVGGGYTF.

V and J are TRBV20-1 and TRBJ1-5; D is perhaps TRBD1 (6 bases). V was clipped by 3 bases and J by 5 bases, with 14 bases between them. The length of the CDR3 is 14 residues. Germline V gene data show CDR1 as DFQATT and CDR2 as SNEGSKA (reference sequence). CDR3 residues: CSASTGTSYQPQHF. CDR3 bases: TGCAGTGCTAGTACTGGGACATCGTATCAGCCCCAGCATTTT.

The rearrangement uses TRBV2 and TRBJ1-6; 7 nucleotides line up with TRBD1. The CDR3 is 13 amino acids. CDR1 is SNHLY, CDR2 FYNNEI, per germline. Trimming cost V 9 bases and J 6 bases; bases outside gene matches: 5. The CDR3 nucleotides are TGTGCCAGTCACAGGGGACCTAATTCACCCCTCCACTTT. Its protein product is CASHRGPNSPLHF.

The chain recombines TRBV9 with TRBJ1-6, with TRBD1 matching over 10 bases. The V gene's germline CDR1 is SGDLS and CDR2 YYNGEE. With 2 bases clipped from V and 8 bases from J, the junction kept 4 bases outside the gene matches. This CDR3 comprises 15 residues. CDR3 nucleotides: TGTGCCAGCAGCGTCCGGGGGACAGGGGATTCACCCCTCCACTTT. Protein product: CASSVRGTGDSPLHF.

The rearrangement links TRBV3-1 (or the pseudogene TRBV3-2) to TRBJ1-2, with 8 nucleotides matching TRBD1. V dropped 2 bases and J dropped 8; count of bases not matched to a gene: 7. Germline V CDR1 and CDR2: LGHDT, YNNKEL (reference sequence). CDR3 length: 14 residues. The CDR3: CASSQQGAMGGYTF. The CDR3 DNA reads TGTGCCAGCAGCCAACAGGGGGCGATGGGGGGCTACACCTTC.

The chain carries TRBV5-6 and TRBJ1-5; 9 nucleotides match TRBD1. The CDR3 totals 14 residues. Germline V gene data show CDR1 as SGHDT and CDR2 as YYEEEE. Trimming at V came to 4 bases and at J to 4 bases, leaving 3 bases not matched to a gene. The CDR3 DNA reads as TGTGCCAGCAGCCGGGGACAGGGTAATCAGCCCCAGCATTTT. It is translated as CASSRGQGNQPQHF.

The chain recombines TRBV7-2 with TRBJ2-4; the D gene is possibly TRBD2 (6 bases). Per the germline V gene, CDR1 is SGHTA and CDR2 is FQGNSA. Trimming cost V 0 bases and J 1 base, with 13 bases left between them. There are 17 residues in the CDR3. Here the CDR3 reads CASSLARDSLAKNIQYF. The CDR3 DNA reads as TGTGCCAGCAGCTTAGCGCGGGACTCCTTGGCCAAAAACATTCAGTACTTC.

The gene calls are TRBV7-8 and TRBJ2-3; D is possibly TRBD1 (5 bases). The V end lost 5 bases, the J end lost 3 bases, and 15 bases lay between the germline ends. The CDR3 is 15 amino acids. Looked up from germline, CDR1 is SGHVS and CDR2 is FQNEAQ. CDR3: CASSRDSQYTDTQYF. DNA for the CDR3: TGTGCCAGCAGCCGCGACAGTCAATATACAGATACGCAGTATTTT.

V gene TRBV28 combines with J gene TRBJ1-2; a weak D match, TRBD1 (6 bases). This CDR3 is 13 amino acids long. CDR1 is MDHEN and CDR2 is SYDVKM in the germline V gene. Trimming left V 5 bases short and J 4 bases short, with 11 bases between. CDR3 DNA sequence: TGTGCCAGCAGTGCACAGGACAGCTATGGCTACACCTTC. It translates to CASSAQDSYGYTF.

The chain couples TRBV20-1 to TRBJ1-2; the D gene is possibly TRBD1 (6 bases). The V gene's germline CDR1 is DFQATT and CDR2 SNEGSKA (reference sequence). CDR3 length: 11 amino acids. This chain's CDR3 is CGQTRDYGYTF. The CDR3 DNA is TGCGGACAGACCAGGGACTATGGCTACACCTTC.

This sequence joins TRBV9 and TRBJ2-5; D possibly corresponds to TRBD2 (5 bases). V lost 3 bases to trimming and J lost 2 bases, with 8 bases between them. Germline V gene sequence: CDR1 SGDLS, CDR2 YYNGEE. The CDR3 runs to 13 residues. In DNA form, the CDR3 reads TGTGCCAGCAGCGGGAGGCCTCAAGAGACCCAGTACTTC. Translation: CASSGRPQETQYF. Variable domain in full (rest from reference TRBV9 and TRBJ2-5): DSGVTQTPKHLITATGQRVTLRCSPRSGDLSVYWYQQSLDQGLQFLIQYYNGEERAKGNILERFSAQQFPDLHSELNLSSLELGDSALYFCASSGRPQETQYFGPGTRLLVL.

The V gene is TRBV5-1, the J gene TRBJ2-2; 8 positions agree with TRBD2. CDR1 is SGHRS and CDR2 is YFSETQ in the germline V gene. The CDR3 is 17 residues long. Trimming took 1 base from V and 1 from J; bases not matched to a gene: 6. CDR3 nucleotides: TGCGCCAGCAGCTTGTTTAGCGGGATTGGGAACACCGGGGAGCTGTTTTTT. Its translation: CASSLFSGIGNTGELFF.

The V call is TRBV7-2, the J call TRBJ2-7; 7 bases agree with TRBD1. The CDR3 loop spans 14 amino acids. After removal of 0 bases from V and 4 bases from J, the junction contained 3 bases not matched to a gene. Germline V gene data show CDR1 as SGHTA and CDR2 as FQGNSA. CDR3 protein: CASSLAAGGYEQYV. In DNA form, the CDR3 reads TGTGCCAGCAGCTTAGCGGCAGGGGGTTACGAGCAGTACGTC.

The chain couples TRBV30 to TRBJ2-1; TRBD2 agrees at 8 bases. The CDR3 sequence is 12 residues long. CDR1 and CDR2 (germline): GTSNPN, SVGIG (reference sequence). The DNA for the CDR3 is TGTGGATGGAAGCGGGAGTACAATGAGCAGTTCTTC. Translated: CGWKREYNEQFF.

This chain connects TRBV28 to TRBJ2-1; 8 positions match TRBD2. Germline CDR1 is MDHEN and CDR2 is SYDVKM. J was trimmed by 6 bases and V by 3 bases; bases with no gene match: 13. This CDR3 has 17 amino acids. CDR3 DNA: TGTGCCAGCAGTTTCGCTCTGGGGCTAGCGGGCTTCAATGAGCAGTTCTTC. Translation: CASSFALGLAGFNEQFF.

The rearrangement links TRBV7-2 to TRBJ1-2; D is unresolved. The germline V gene has CDR1 SGHTA and CDR2 FQGNSA. This CDR3 is built from 12 residues. V lost 2 bases, J lost 10 bases, and 11 bases lay in between. The CDR3, as DNA: TGTGCCAGCAGCTTATACGGACGGGACTACACCTTC. As protein: CASSLYGRDYTF.

The rearrangement joins TRBV7-5 to TRBJ1-5; no check of the table's D call, TRBD1, against the DNA was made. TRBV7-5 is given as a pseudogene. The CDR3 length is 15 residues. The CDR3 DNA is TGTGCCAGAAGCTTAGGGACAGGGGGCAATCAGCCCCAGCATTTT. Its protein is CARSLGTGGNQPQHF.

The chain's CDR3 is CASSLVITAEGNTEAFF. Here the CDR3 DNA reads TGCGCCAGCAGCTTGGTTATCACAGCCGAGGGAAACACTGAAGCTTTCTTT. The genes are TRBV5-1 and TRBJ1-1; D gene unclear. This CDR3 has 17 amino acids. CDR1 is SGHRS and CDR2 is YFSETQ in the germline V gene. The V gene lost 0 bases and the J gene lost 2 bases, with 17 bases spanning the gap.

This chain links TRBV7-2 with TRBJ1-4; no reliable D call. The CDR3 covers 15 residues. Trimming removed 1 base at V and 8 bases at J, with 14 bases between. Germline-derived CDR1 and CDR2 are SGHTA and FQGNSA. The CDR3 is CASSLVAGEKEKLFF. The CDR3 nucleotides read TGTGCCAGCAGCTTAGTAGCCGGGGAGAAAGAAAAACTGTTTTTT.

This chain links TRBV7-2 with TRBJ1-5; D unclear. Germline CDR1 is SGHTA and CDR2 is FQGNSA. Between the trimmed V and J ends, which lost 4 bases and 0 bases, there was a span of 10 bases. This CDR3 comprises 15 residues. The DNA for the CDR3 is TGTGCCAGCAGCTCCGTTGCGGGTAGCAATCAGCCCCAGCATTTT. Protein: CASSSVAGSNQPQHF.

The J gene is TRBJ1-5, the V gene TRBV19, with D possibly matching TRBD1 (5 bases). The germline V and J ends were trimmed by 1 base and 0 bases, with 10 bases remaining between them. CDR3 length: 16 amino acids. Germline values: CDR1 LNHDA, CDR2 SQIVND (reference sequence). The CDR3: CASSIGAGNSNQPQHF. In nucleotides, the CDR3 is TGTGCCAGTAGTATAGGGGCAGGGAATAGCAATCAGCCCCAGCATTTT.

This chain connects TRBV9 to TRBJ2-3; D perhaps matches TRBD2 (6 bases). Between the trimmed V and J ends, which lost 3 bases and 9 bases, there was a span of 20 bases. CDR3 size: 15 residues. Germline V gene sequence: CDR1 SGDLS, CDR2 YYNGEE. The CDR3 DNA is TGTGCCAGCAGCGCCGGAGGAGGGGACGCAGGGACGCAGTATTTT. This codes for CASSAGGGDAGTQYF.